The present TCR beta chain was sequenced within a study of blood T cell repertoires in COVID-19. Looking at the study overall: Sites across the United States, Italy and Spain contributed samples from acute and convalescent COVID-19. T cells, B-cell-depleted T cells, or PBMCs provided the cDNA or gDNA that served as material.

The CDR3 sequence is 14 residues long. Per germline, CDR1 SGHVS and CDR2 FQNEAQ. J was trimmed by 7 bases and V by 5 bases; bases with no gene match: 7. The authors' processing: Using reference gene primer amplification, nucleated cell counts were estimated. Generated by immunoSEQ multiplex PCR, the TCRdb table keeps only in-frame clones and is missing some. Clone size and V and J calls were adopted from that table, with D and trimming inferred from the DNA. The sample lists approximately 67,000 clones; about 87% were seen once. Material: peripheral blood. The TCR originated in a man in his fifties or sixties with active COVID-19. The chain couples TRBV7-8 to TRBJ1-5; 8 positions match TRBD1. The CDR3 spells CASSPGQGGQPQHF. The CDR3 DNA reads as TGTGCCAGCAGCCCCGGACAGGGAGGCCAGCCCCAGCATTTT. The entire variable domain, with the rest obtained from reference TRBV7-8 and TRBJ1-5, is as follows: GAGVSQSPRYKVAKRGQDVALRCDPISGHVSLFWYQQALGQGPEFLTYFQNEAQLDKSGLPSDRFFAERPEGSVSTLKIQRTQQEDSAVYLCASSPGQGGQPQHFGDGTRLSIL.